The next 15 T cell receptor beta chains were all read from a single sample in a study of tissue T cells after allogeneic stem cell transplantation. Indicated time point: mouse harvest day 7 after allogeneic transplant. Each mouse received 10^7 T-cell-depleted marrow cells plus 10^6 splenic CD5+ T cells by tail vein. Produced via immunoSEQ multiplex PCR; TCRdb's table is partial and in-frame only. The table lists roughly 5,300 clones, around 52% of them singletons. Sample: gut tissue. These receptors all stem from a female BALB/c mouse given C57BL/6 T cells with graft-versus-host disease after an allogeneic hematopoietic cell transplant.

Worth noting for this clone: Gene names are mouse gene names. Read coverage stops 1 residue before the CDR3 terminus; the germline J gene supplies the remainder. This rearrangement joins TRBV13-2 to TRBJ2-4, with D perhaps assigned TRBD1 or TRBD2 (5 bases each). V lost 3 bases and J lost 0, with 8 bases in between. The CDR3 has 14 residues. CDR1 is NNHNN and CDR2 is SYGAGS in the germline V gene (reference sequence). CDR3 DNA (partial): TGTGCCAGCGGTGCCTGGGACAGTCAAAACACCTTGTAC. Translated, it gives CASGAWDSQNTLY. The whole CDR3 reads CASGAWDSQNTLYF.

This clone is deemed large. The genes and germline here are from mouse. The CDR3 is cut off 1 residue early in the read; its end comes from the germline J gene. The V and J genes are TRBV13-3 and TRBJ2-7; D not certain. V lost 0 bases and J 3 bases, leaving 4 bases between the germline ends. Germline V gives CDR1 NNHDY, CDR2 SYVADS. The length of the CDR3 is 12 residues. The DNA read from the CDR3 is TGTGCCAGCAGTGATGCCCTCTATGAACAGTAC. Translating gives CASSDALYEQY. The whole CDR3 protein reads CASSDALYEQYF.

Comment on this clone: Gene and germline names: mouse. The CDR3 protein is CASSQDRTPSAETLYF. The sequenced part of the CDR3 DNA is TGTGCCAGCAGCCAAGATCGGACACCTAGTGCAGAAACGCTGTAT. The chain uses TRBV2 and TRBJ2-3, with D possibly matching TRBD1 (5 bases). The read ends 1 residue before the CDR3 terminus; that terminus is restored from the germline J gene. The germline V and J ends were trimmed by 0 bases and 0 bases, with 10 bases remaining between them. Looked up from germline, CDR1 is LGHNA and CDR2 is YSYQKL. The CDR3 is 16 amino acids.

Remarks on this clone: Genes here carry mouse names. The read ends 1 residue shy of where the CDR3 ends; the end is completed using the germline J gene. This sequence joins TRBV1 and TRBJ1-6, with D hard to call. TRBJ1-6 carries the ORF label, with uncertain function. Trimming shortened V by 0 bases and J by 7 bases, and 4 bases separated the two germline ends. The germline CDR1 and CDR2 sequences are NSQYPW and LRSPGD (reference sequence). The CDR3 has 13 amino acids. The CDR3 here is CTCSADRNSPLYF. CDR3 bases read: TGCACCTGCAGTGCAGATCGAAATTCGCCCCTCTAC.

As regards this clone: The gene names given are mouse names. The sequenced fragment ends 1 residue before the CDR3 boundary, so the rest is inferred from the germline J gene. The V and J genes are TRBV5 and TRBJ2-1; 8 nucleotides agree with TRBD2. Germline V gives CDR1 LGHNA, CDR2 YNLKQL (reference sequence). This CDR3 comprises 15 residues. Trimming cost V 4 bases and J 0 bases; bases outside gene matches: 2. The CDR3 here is CASSPLGGNYAEQFF. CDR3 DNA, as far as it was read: TGTGCCAGCAGCCCTCTGGGGGGTAACTATGCTGAGCAGTTC.

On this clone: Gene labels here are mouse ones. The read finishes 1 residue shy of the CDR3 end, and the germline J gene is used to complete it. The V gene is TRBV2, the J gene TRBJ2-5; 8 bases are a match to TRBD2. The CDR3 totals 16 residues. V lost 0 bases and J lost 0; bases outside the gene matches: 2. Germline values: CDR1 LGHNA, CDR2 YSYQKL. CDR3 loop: CASSQDTGGNQDTQYF. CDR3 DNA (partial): TGTGCCAGCAGCCAAGACACTGGGGGAAACCAAGACACCCAGTAC.

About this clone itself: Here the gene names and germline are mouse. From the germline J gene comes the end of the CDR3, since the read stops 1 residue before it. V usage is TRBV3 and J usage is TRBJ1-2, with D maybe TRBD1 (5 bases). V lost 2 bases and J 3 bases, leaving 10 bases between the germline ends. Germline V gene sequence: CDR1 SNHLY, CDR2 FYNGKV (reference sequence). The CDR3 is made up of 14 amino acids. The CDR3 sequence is CASSLRAGHSDYTF. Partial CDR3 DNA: TGTGCCAGCAGCTTAAGGGCAGGGCACTCCGACTACACC.

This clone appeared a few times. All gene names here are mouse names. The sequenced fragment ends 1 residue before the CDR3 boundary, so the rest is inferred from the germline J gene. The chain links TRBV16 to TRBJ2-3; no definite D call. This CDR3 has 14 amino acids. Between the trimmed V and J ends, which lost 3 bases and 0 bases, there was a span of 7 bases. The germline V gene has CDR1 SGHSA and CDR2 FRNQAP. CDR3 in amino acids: CASSLSTSAETLYF. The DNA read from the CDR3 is TGTGCAAGCAGCTTGTCTACTAGTGCAGAAACGCTGTAT. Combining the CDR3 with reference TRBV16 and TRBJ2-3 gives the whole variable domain NAGVIQTPRHKVTGKGQEATLWCEPISGHSAVFWYRQTIVQGLEFLTYFRNQAPIDDSGMPKERFSAQMPNQSHSTLKIQSTQPQDSAVYLCASSLSTSAETLYFGSGTRLTVL.

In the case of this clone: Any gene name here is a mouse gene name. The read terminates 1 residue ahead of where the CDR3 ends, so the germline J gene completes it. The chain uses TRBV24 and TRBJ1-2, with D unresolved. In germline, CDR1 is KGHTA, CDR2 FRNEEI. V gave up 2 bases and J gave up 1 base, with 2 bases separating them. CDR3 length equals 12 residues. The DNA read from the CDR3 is TGTGCCAGCAGTCTGGAAAACTCCGACTACACC. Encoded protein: CASSLENSDYT. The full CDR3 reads CASSLENSDYTF.

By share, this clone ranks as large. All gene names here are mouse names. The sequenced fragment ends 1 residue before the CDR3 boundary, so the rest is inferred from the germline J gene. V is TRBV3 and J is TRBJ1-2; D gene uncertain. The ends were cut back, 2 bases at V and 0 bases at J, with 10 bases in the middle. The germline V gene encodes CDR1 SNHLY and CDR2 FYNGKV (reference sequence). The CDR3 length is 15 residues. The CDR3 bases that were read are TGTGCCAGCAGCTTATGGGCAAACTCAAACTCCGACTACACC. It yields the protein CASSLWANSNSDYT. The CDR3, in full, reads CASSLWANSNSDYTF.

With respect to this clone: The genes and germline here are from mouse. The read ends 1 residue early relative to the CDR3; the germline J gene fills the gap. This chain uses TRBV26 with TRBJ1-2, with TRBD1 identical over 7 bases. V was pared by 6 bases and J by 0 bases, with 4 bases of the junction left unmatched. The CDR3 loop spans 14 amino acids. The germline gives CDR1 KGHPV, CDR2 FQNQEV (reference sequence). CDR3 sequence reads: CASSRQGPNSDYTF. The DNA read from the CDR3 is TGTGCCAGCAGCAGACAGGGCCCAAACTCCGACTACACC.

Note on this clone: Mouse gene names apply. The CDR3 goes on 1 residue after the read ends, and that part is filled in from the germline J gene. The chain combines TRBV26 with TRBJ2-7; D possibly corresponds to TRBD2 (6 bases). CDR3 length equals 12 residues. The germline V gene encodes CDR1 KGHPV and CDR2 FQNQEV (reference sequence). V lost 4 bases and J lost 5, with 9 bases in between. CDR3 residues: CASSRGVDEQYF. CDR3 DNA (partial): TGTGCCAGCAGTCGGGGGGTGGATGAACAGTAC.

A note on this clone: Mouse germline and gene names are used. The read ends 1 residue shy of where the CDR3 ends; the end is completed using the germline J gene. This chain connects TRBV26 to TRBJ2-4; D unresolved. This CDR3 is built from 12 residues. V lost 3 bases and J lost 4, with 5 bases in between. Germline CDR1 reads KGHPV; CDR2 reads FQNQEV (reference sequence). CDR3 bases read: TGTGCCAGCAGTCTACAAAAAAACACCTTGTAC. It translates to CASSLQKNTLY. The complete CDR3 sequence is CASSLQKNTLYF.

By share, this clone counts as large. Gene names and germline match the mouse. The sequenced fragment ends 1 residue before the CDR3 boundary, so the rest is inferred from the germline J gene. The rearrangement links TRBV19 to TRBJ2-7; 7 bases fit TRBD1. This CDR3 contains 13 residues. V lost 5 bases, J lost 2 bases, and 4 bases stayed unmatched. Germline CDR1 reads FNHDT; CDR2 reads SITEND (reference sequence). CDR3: CASSTGQTYEQYF. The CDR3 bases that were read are TGTGCCAGCAGCACGGGACAGACCTATGAACAGTAC.

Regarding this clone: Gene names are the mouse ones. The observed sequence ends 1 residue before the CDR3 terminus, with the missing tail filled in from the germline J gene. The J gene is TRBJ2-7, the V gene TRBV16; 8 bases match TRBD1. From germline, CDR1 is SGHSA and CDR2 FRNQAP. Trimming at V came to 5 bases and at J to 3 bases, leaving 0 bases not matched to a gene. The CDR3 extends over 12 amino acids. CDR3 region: CASSTGGYEQYF. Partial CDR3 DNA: TGTGCAAGCAGCACAGGGGGCTATGAACAGTAC. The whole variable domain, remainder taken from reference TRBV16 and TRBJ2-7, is NAGVIQTPRHKVTGKGQEATLWCEPISGHSAVFWYRQTIVQGLEFLTYFRNQAPIDDSGMPKERFSAQMPNQSHSTLKIQSTQPQDSAVYLCASSTGGYEQYFGPGTRLTVL.